These 24 T cell receptor beta chains share one sample of origin, sequenced in a study of cytomegalovirus exposure and HLA in healthy donors. A multiplex PCR was run with 60 Vbeta primers and 13 Jbeta primers. The assay was immunoSEQ multiplex PCR, and TCRdb's table has in-frame clones only and misses some. The sample records about 160,000 clones, about four fifths being singletons. Sequenced material: PBMCs. The receptors derive from a male donor in good health and CMV-seronegative.

V is TRBV5-1 and J is TRBJ2-2, with D possibly TRBD2 on 5 matching bases. V was clipped by 4 bases and J by 3 bases, with 16 bases between them. The CDR3 length is 16 residues. Germline V CDR1 and CDR2: SGHRS, YFSETQ. The CDR3 DNA reads TGCGCCAGCAGCCCCGGGGTAGAATTACACACCGGGGAGCTGTTTTTT. It yields the protein CASSPGVELHTGELFF.

The rearrangement uses TRBV7-2 and TRBJ2-6; the match to TRBD2 covers 7 bases. CDR1 and CDR2 from the germline V gene are SGHTA and FQGNSA. The CDR3 is made up of 16 amino acids. V trimming: 5 bases; J trimming: 4 bases; junction bases outside the gene matches: 8. The CDR3 loop reads CASSPLAVPGANVLTF. CDR3 coding DNA: TGTGCCAGCAGCCCCCTAGCGGTGCCCGGGGCCAACGTCCTGACTTTC.

The CDR3 coding sequence is TGCAGCGTTGTTTGGCAGGGCTACGAGCAGTACTTC. Its translation: CSVVWQGYEQYF. The genes are TRBV29-1 and TRBJ2-7; tentative D call: TRBD1 (5 bases). The germline V and J ends were trimmed by 4 bases and 3 bases, with 10 bases remaining between them. The CDR3 totals 12 residues. CDR1 is SQVTM and CDR2 is ANQGSEA in the germline V gene.

The J gene is TRBJ2-1, the V gene TRBV28, with D hard to call. V lost 2 bases and J lost 7, with 6 bases in between. The CDR3 has 12 amino acids. Germline V gene lookup returns CDR1 MDHEN and CDR2 SYDVKM. As DNA, the CDR3 is TGTGCCAGCAGTTTACCTCCGAATGAGCAGTTCTTC. Amino acid sequence: CASSLPPNEQFF. Supplemented by reference TRBV28 and TRBJ2-1, the full variable domain reads DVKVTQSSRYLVKRTGEKVFLECVQDMDHENMFWYRQDPGLGLRLIYFSYDVKMKEKGDIPEGYSVSREKKERFSLILESASTNQTSMYLCASSLPPNEQFFGPGTRLTVL.

This clone was detected once. The chain has TRBV4-1 and TRBJ1-2; no clear D. The V gene lost 2 bases and the J gene lost 0 bases, with 22 bases spanning the gap. The CDR3 has 19 amino acids. The V gene's germline CDR1 is MGHRA and CDR2 YSYEKL. The CDR3 loop is CASSQIQIRLEGANYGYTF. DNA of the CDR3: TGCGCCAGCAGCCAAATCCAAATCAGGTTGGAGGGAGCTAACTATGGCTACACCTTC.

This chain joins TRBV27 and TRBJ2-5; D is perhaps TRBD1 (7 bases). The germline V gene encodes CDR1 MNHEY and CDR2 SMNVEV (reference sequence). CDR3 length equals 19 residues. Trimming removed 0 bases from V and 5 bases from J, with 25 bases in between. CDR3 bases: TGTGCCAGCAGTTTATCGTTATCTCCGTCGGTCAGGGGGGTGGAGACCCAGTACTTC. This encodes CASSLSLSPSVRGVETQYF.

The V and J genes are TRBV7-9 and TRBJ2-7; D remains ambiguous. Germline CDR1 reads SEHNR; CDR2 reads FQNEAQ (reference sequence). With 5 bases removed from V and 3 bases from J, the gap between germline ends came to 8 bases. CDR3 size: 12 residues. The CDR3 DNA follows: TGTGCCAGCAGCCCACAGAGCTACGAGCAGTACTTC. It yields the protein CASSPQSYEQYF. The variable domain in full, completed from reference TRBV7-9 and TRBJ2-7, reads DTGVSQNPRHKITKRGQNVTFRCDPISEHNRLYWYRQTLGQGPEFLTYFQNEAQLEKSRLLSDRFSAERPKGSFSTLEIQRTEQGDSAMYLCASSPQSYEQYFGPGTRLTVT.

This clone has just one count. The gene calls are TRBV27 and TRBJ2-1, with TRBD2 matching over 11 bases. V trimming: 6 bases; J trimming: 7 bases; junction bases outside the gene matches: 8. The germline V gene encodes CDR1 MNHEY and CDR2 SMNVEV (reference sequence). The CDR3 totals 15 residues. The DNA of the CDR3 is TGTGCCAGCAGAACACTAGCGGGAGAGGGAAATGAGCAGTTCTTC. Translated, it gives CASRTLAGEGNEQFF.

The chain uses TRBV6-1 and TRBJ2-7; TRBD2 aligns across 9 bases. The CDR3 sequence is 14 residues long. The germline CDR1 and CDR2 sequences are MNHNS and SASEGT. V dropped 4 bases and J dropped 3; count of bases not matched to a gene: 4. CDR3 DNA: TGTGCCAGCAGTGGGCGGGGGGGAAACTACGAGCAGTACTTC. Its translation: CASSGRGGNYEQYF.

The chain has TRBV7-9 and TRBJ2-2; 10 nucleotides agree with TRBD2. The trim removed 8 bases at V and 3 bases at J, leaving 6 bases unmatched. Germline V gene sequence: CDR1 SEHNR, CDR2 FQNEAQ (reference sequence). The CDR3 extends over 15 amino acids. CDR3: CASSGLADYTGELFF. The DNA for the CDR3 is TGTGCCAGCTCCGGACTAGCGGACTACACCGGGGAGCTGTTTTTT.

V and J are TRBV4-3 and TRBJ2-5; tentatively, D is TRBD2 (6 bases). Germline V gene sequence: CDR1 LGHNA, CDR2 YSLEER. V was clipped by 1 base and J by 5 bases, with 17 bases between them. This CDR3 is 16 amino acids long. CDR3 amino acids: CASSQADQGGKETQYF. CDR3 DNA: TGCGCCAGCAGCCAAGCGGATCAGGGCGGGAAGGAGACCCAGTACTTC.

The chain couples TRBV7-2 to TRBJ2-6, with TRBD2 matching over 8 bases. Per germline, CDR1 SGHTA and CDR2 FQGNSA. J gave up 0 bases and V 2 bases, and 6 bases lay outside the gene matches. The CDR3 runs to 18 residues. The CDR3 sequence: CASSLSGGRDSGANVLTF. In DNA, the CDR3 is TGTGCCAGCAGCTTATCGGGGGGGCGGGACTCTGGGGCCAACGTCCTGACTTTC. Looking up the rest from reference TRBV7-2 and TRBJ2-6 gives the full variable domain: GAGVSQSPSNKVTEKGKDVELRCDPISGHTALYWYRQSLGQGLEFLIYFQGNSAPDKSGLPSDRFSAERTGGSVSTLTIQRTQQEDSAVYLCASSLSGGRDSGANVLTFGAGSRLTVL.

This rearrangement joins TRBV19 to TRBJ2-2; TRBD1 might be the D (5 bases). The CDR3 runs 18 residues. CDR1 LNHDA and CDR2 SQIVND come from the germline V gene (reference sequence). With 2 bases removed from V and 0 bases from J, the gap between germline ends came to 16 bases. This chain's CDR3 is CASSIRVVRGTNTGELFF. The DNA of the CDR3 is TGTGCCAGTAGTATACGGGTGGTAAGGGGAACGAACACCGGGGAGCTGTTTTTT.

This rearrangement joins TRBV7-6 to TRBJ2-2; 8 bases align to TRBD1. The V gene's germline CDR1 is SGHVS and CDR2 FNYEAQ. The junction had 6 bases not matched to a gene; V was cut back by 2 bases and J by 4 bases. The CDR3 runs 16 residues. The CDR3 region is CASSLLVGTGTGELFF. As DNA, the CDR3 is TGTGCCAGCAGCTTACTGGTCGGGACAGGCACCGGGGAGCTGTTTTTT.

The rearrangement joins TRBV18 to TRBJ2-5; 7 bases match TRBD1. Trimming cost V 8 bases and J 5 bases; bases outside gene matches: 14. The germline V gene has CDR1 KGHSH and CDR2 LQKENI. CDR3 length: 15 amino acids. The CDR3 loop reads CASADSGTARETQYF. For the CDR3, the DNA is TGTGCCAGCGCTGACTCCGGGACAGCGAGGGAGACCCAGTACTTC.

The chain links TRBV28 to TRBJ1-1, with TRBD1 matching over 7 bases. The V gene end was trimmed by 6 bases and the J gene end by 3 bases; junction bases not matched to a gene: 10. Germline V gives CDR1 MDHEN, CDR2 SYDVKM. This CDR3 is 15 amino acids long. CDR3 region: CASRTTGVGDTEAFF. CDR3 sequence (DNA): TGTGCCAGCAGAACAACAGGGGTGGGGGACACTGAAGCTTTCTTT.

J is TRBJ2-6 and V is TRBV6-5; 7 nucleotides match TRBD1. Unmatched junction bases numbered 3, after V lost 5 bases and J lost 2 bases. Germline CDR1 is MNHEY and CDR2 is SVGAGI. CDR3 length: 15 amino acids. CDR3 loop: CASSLDRTGANVLTF. Written as DNA, the CDR3 is TGTGCCAGCAGTCTGGACAGGACTGGGGCCAACGTCCTGACTTTC.

There are a few counts of this clone. J is TRBJ2-2 and V is TRBV11-2, with D possibly being TRBD1 (6 bases). Trimming removed 5 bases at V and 5 bases at J, with 21 bases between. Per the germline V gene, CDR1 is SGHAT and CDR2 is FQNNGV. The CDR3 totals 17 residues. The CDR3 DNA follows: TGTGCCAGCAGCGTCCACCCTGGCGGACAGTTAACCGGGGAGCTGTTTTTT. Encoded protein: CASSVHPGGQLTGELFF.

The gene calls are TRBV19 and TRBJ2-7; 10 positions agree with TRBD2. There are 16 residues in the CDR3. The J segment lost 0 bases and the V segment lost 3 bases, leaving 5 bases of the junction unmatched. CDR1 is LNHDA and CDR2 is SQIVND in the germline V gene (reference sequence). The CDR3 DNA follows: TGTGCCAGTAGTATCCGTCGGACTAGCGGCTCCTACGAGCAGTACTTC. This codes for CASSIRRTSGSYEQYF.

This clone was seen only a few times. The gene calls are TRBV4-1 and TRBJ2-1; TRBD2 aligns across 14 bases. J gave up 5 bases and V 4 bases, and 4 bases lay outside the gene matches. Germline values: CDR1 MGHRA, CDR2 YSYEKL. The CDR3 loop spans 16 amino acids. CDR3 sequence (DNA): TGCGCCAGCAGCCGACTAGCGGGGGGGCAGAACAATGAGCAGTTCTTC. As protein: CASSRLAGGQNNEQFF.

The V gene is TRBV2, the J gene TRBJ2-2; D is perhaps TRBD1 (6 bases). This CDR3 is built from 16 residues. V was pared by 2 bases and J by 1 base, with 11 bases between. Germline values: CDR1 SNHLY, CDR2 FYNNEI. CDR3 loop: CASSESPRGNTGELFF. CDR3 sequence (DNA): TGTGCCAGCAGTGAATCCCCCAGGGGGAACACCGGGGAGCTGTTTTTT.

The chain employs TRBV28 and TRBJ1-6; 10 bases are shared with TRBD1. Germline CDR1 and CDR2: MDHEN and SYDVKM. The V segment lost 8 bases and the J segment 9 bases; nucleotides outside the gene matches: 7. The CDR3 consists of 14 residues. DNA of the CDR3: TGTGCCAGCGGACAGGGGGATCTTTTTTCACCCCTCCACTTT. This codes for CASGQGDLFSPLHF.

The chain employs TRBV9 and TRBJ2-3; the match to TRBD2 covers 8 bases. Unmatched junction bases numbered 10, after V lost 4 bases and J lost 3 bases. Germline V gene data show CDR1 as SGDLS and CDR2 as YYNGEE. The CDR3 totals 16 residues. The DNA for the CDR3 is TGTGCCAGCAGCCCACTGGCTAGCGGGTTGACAGATACGCAGTATTTT. Translated: CASSPLASGLTDTQYF.

The CDR3 DNA sequence: TGTGCCAGCAGTGAAGGGGTTGGCGGGGATTTCGATGGCTACACCTTC. Its protein product is CASSEGVGGDFDGYTF. The chain carries TRBV2 and TRBJ1-2, with unresolved D. The length of the CDR3 is 16 residues. Trimming took 1 base from V and 6 from J, leaving 18 bases between them. Germline assignment: CDR1 SNHLY and CDR2 FYNNEI. Looking up the rest from reference TRBV2 and TRBJ1-2 gives the full variable domain: EPEVTQTPSHQVTQMGQEVILRCVPISNHLYFYWYRQILGQKVEFLVSFYNNEISEKSEIFDDQFSVERPDGSNFTLKIRSTKLEDSAMYFCASSEGVGGDFDGYTFGSGTRLTVV.